The 29 T cell receptor beta chains below come from one sample, sequenced in a study of cytomegalovirus exposure and HLA in healthy donors. The PCR employed 60 Vbeta primers together with 13 Jbeta primers. Assay: immunoSEQ multiplex PCR; the TCRdb copy retains only in-frame clones and omits some. Found here are approximately 84,000 clones, roughly 70% of them singletons; the top ten hold roughly 9%. The sequenced sample was PBMCs. These TCRs come from a man aged 35 to 55 in good health and CMV-seropositive.

The V gene is TRBV19, the J gene TRBJ2-3; TRBD2 might be the D (6 bases). The V gene's germline CDR1 is LNHDA and CDR2 SQIVND (reference sequence). V was shortened by 6 bases and J by 0 bases, with 10 bases between the two germline ends. CDR3 length: 14 amino acids. The CDR3 loop is CASRLAFSTDTQYF. CDR3 sequence (DNA): TGTGCCAGTAGGCTAGCGTTCAGCACAGATACGCAGTATTTT. The full variable domain, its missing parts supplied by reference TRBV19 and TRBJ2-3, is DGGITQSPKYLFRKEGQNVTLSCEQNLNHDAMYWYRQDPGQGLRLIYYSQIVNDFQKGDIAEGYSVSREKKESFPLTVTSAQKNPTAFYLCASRLAFSTDTQYFGPGTRLTVL.

The chain is built from TRBV5-1 and TRBJ2-1; D is perhaps TRBD2 (6 bases). Trimming removed 4 bases from V and 3 bases from J, with 14 bases in between. Germline CDR1 reads SGHRS; CDR2 reads YFSETQ. The CDR3 runs to 15 residues. The CDR3 coding sequence is TGCGCCAGCAGCCCGAGTGGAGCGGGCTACAATGAGCAGTTCTTC. Translating gives CASSPSGAGYNEQFF. Based on the CDR3 plus reference TRBV5-1 and TRBJ2-1, the full variable domain is KAGVTQTPRYLIKTRGQQVTLSCSPISGHRSVSWYQQTPGQGLQFLFEYFSETQRNKGNFPGRFSGRQFSNSRSEMNVSTLELGDSALYLCASSPSGAGYNEQFFGPGTRLTVL.

The chain employs TRBV4-1 and TRBJ1-4, with a possible D match to TRBD1 (6 bases). Trimming cost V 2 bases and J 0 bases, with 10 bases left between them. This CDR3 is 16 amino acids long. Germline-derived CDR1 and CDR2 are MGHRA and YSYEKL. CDR3 coding DNA: TGCGCCAGCAGCCAACTACAGGGAACAACTAATGAAAAACTGTTTTTT. Amino acids: CASSQLQGTTNEKLFF.

In the case of this clone: Other DNA sequences in this sample translate to the same CDR3. This chain links TRBV5-1 with TRBJ2-7, with 7 bases fitting TRBD2. The CDR3 extends over 13 amino acids. Per the germline V gene, CDR1 is SGHRS and CDR2 is YFSETQ. With V trimmed by 2 bases and J by 2 bases, 1 base remained unmatched. The CDR3 DNA reads as TGCGCCAGCAGCTTCGGACTAGCCTACGAGCAGTACTTC. Translation: CASSFGLAYEQYF.

This chain links TRBV2 with TRBJ2-3; 10 positions agree with TRBD2. This CDR3 contains 15 residues. CDR1 is SNHLY and CDR2 is FYNNEI in the germline V gene. The V segment lost 10 bases and the J segment 4 bases; nucleotides outside the gene matches: 11. CDR3 amino acids: CAKQSGRAGADTQYF. The CDR3 DNA is TGTGCCAAGCAAAGCGGGAGGGCCGGGGCAGATACGCAGTATTTT.

The V gene is TRBV27, the J gene TRBJ1-1, with D uncertain. Trimming removed 8 bases from V and 2 bases from J, with 15 bases in between. This CDR3 is built from 14 residues. Germline CDR1 MNHEY, CDR2 SMNVEV (reference sequence). CDR3 coding DNA: TGTGCCAGCCGACGAATTAACAGCAACACTGAAGCTTTCTTT. Amino acid sequence: CASRRINSNTEAFF.

This clone was seen once. The chain couples TRBV5-4 to TRBJ1-6; the match to TRBD1 covers 11 bases. Looked up from germline, CDR1 is SGHNT and CDR2 is YYREEE (reference sequence). CDR3 length equals 14 residues. Trimming cost V 4 bases and J 10 bases; bases outside gene matches: 4. The chain's CDR3 is CASSRTGGVSPLHF. CDR3 nucleotides: TGTGCCAGCAGCCGGACAGGGGGCGTCTCACCCCTCCACTTT.

This sequence joins TRBV2 and TRBJ2-4, with 9 bases lining up with TRBD2. The CDR3 loop spans 19 amino acids. V trimming: 4 bases; J trimming: 1 base; junction bases outside the gene matches: 14. Germline V gene data show CDR1 as SNHLY and CDR2 as FYNNEI. DNA for the CDR3: TGTGCCAGCAGTGTTGGGGCTAGCGGGAAACTAACGGCCAAAAACATTCAGTACTTC. Its translation: CASSVGASGKLTAKNIQYF.

The J gene is TRBJ1-2, the V gene TRBV7-2, with TRBD1 matching over 10 bases. The CDR3 is 15 residues long. Trimming at V came to 0 bases and at J to 4 bases, leaving 2 bases not matched to a gene. The germline V gene encodes CDR1 SGHTA and CDR2 FQGNSA. CDR3 loop: CASSLAGQGTYGYTF. CDR3 coding DNA: TGTGCCAGCAGCTTAGCGGGACAGGGGACCTATGGCTACACCTTC. The whole variable domain, filled in from reference TRBV7-2 and TRBJ1-2, reads GAGVSQSPSNKVTEKGKDVELRCDPISGHTALYWYRQSLGQGLEFLIYFQGNSAPDKSGLPSDRFSAERTGGSVSTLTIQRTQQEDSAVYLCASSLAGQGTYGYTFGSGTRLTVV.

The chain links TRBV6-7 to TRBJ2-7; possible D gene TRBD2, 7 bases. TRBV6-7 is noted as an ORF with a role that remains uncertain. With 11 bases removed from V and 5 bases from J, the gap between germline ends came to 25 bases. This CDR3 has 15 amino acids. DNA for the CDR3: TGTGCCGGAAAGAGTAGGGAGGGGGAGTGGGACGAGCAGTACTTC. This codes for CAGKSREGEWDEQYF.

This chain uses TRBV5-6 with TRBJ2-1; 7 bases agree with TRBD1. CDR1 and CDR2 (germline): SGHDT, YYEEEE. This CDR3 comprises 16 residues. The trim removed 1 base at V and 6 bases at J, leaving 10 bases unmatched. The CDR3 here is CASSLKWAEGANEQFF. The CDR3 nucleotides read TGTGCCAGCAGCTTGAAATGGGCAGAGGGGGCCAATGAGCAGTTCTTC.

This clone was recorded a few times. CDR3 protein: CASSQDPLNSRRVSNQPQHF. In DNA, the CDR3 is TGCGCCAGCAGCCAAGACCCCCTAAACAGCAGGCGGGTGAGCAATCAGCCCCAGCATTTT. The rearrangement uses TRBV4-1 and TRBJ1-5; unclear D gene. With 0 bases removed from V and 1 base from J, the gap between germline ends came to 22 bases. There are 20 residues in the CDR3. Germline-derived CDR1 and CDR2 are MGHRA and YSYEKL.

As to this clone: One end of the junction is discordant with germline, which a read error may explain. The rearrangement links TRBV10-3 to TRBJ2-7, with 7 bases lining up with TRBD2. Germline CDR1 is ENHRY and CDR2 is SYGVKD. CDR3 length: 13 residues. In nucleotides, the CDR3 is TGTGCCATCAGTCCCGGGGACTATTCAGTAGAAGAATTC. This translates into CAISPGDYSVEEF.

The CDR3 DNA reads TGTGCCGGCTCTACTCTCCGGGACTCCTACAATGAGCAGTTCTTC. It specifies CAGSTLRDSYNEQFF. The gene calls are TRBV7-9 and TRBJ2-1; perhaps TRBD2 as D (5 bases). CDR3 length: 15 residues. Germline CDR1 and CDR2: SEHNR and FQNEAQ (reference sequence). Trimming removed 11 bases at V and 0 bases at J, with 17 bases between.

The chain carries TRBV19 and TRBJ2-3; TRBD1 aligns across 9 bases. The V gene end was trimmed by 4 bases and the J gene end by 5 bases; junction bases not matched to a gene: 10. This CDR3 is built from 16 residues. Germline values: CDR1 LNHDA, CDR2 SQIVND (reference sequence). The CDR3 DNA follows: TGTGCCAGTAGTACCCTGGGGACAGGGATTCAAGATACGCAGTATTTT. Its protein is CASSTLGTGIQDTQYF.

This chain uses TRBV5-1 with TRBJ2-5; 7 bases map to TRBD1. Germline values: CDR1 SGHRS, CDR2 YFSETQ. V dropped 1 base and J dropped 1; count of bases not matched to a gene: 4. The length of the CDR3 is 15 residues. The CDR3 DNA reads TGCGCCAGCAGCTTGCAAGGGACAGCCCAAGAGACCCAGTACTTC. Its translation: CASSLQGTAQETQYF.

The V call is TRBV27, the J call TRBJ2-7; D remains unclear. Germline CDR1 reads MNHEY; CDR2 reads SMNVEV (reference sequence). The V gene lost 3 bases and the J gene lost 0 bases, with 6 bases spanning the gap. CDR3 length: 13 residues. As DNA, the CDR3 is TGTGCCAGCAGTTTGACACCCTCCTACGAGCAGTACTTC. The encoded protein is CASSLTPSYEQYF.

This sequence joins TRBV5-4 and TRBJ2-7, with 11 bases aligning to TRBD2. Per the germline V gene, CDR1 is SGHNT and CDR2 is YYREEE (reference sequence). CDR3 length: 19 amino acids. J lost 0 bases, V lost 4 bases, and 15 bases had no gene match. This chain's CDR3 is CASSPVGTSGIRSSYEQYF. The CDR3 nucleotides read TGTGCCAGCAGCCCGGTGGGGACTAGCGGAATCAGGAGCTCCTACGAGCAGTACTTC.

The chain is built from TRBV7-8 and TRBJ1-4; possibly TRBD1 for D (5 bases). V was shortened by 5 bases and J by 0 bases, with 10 bases between the two germline ends. The germline CDR1 and CDR2 sequences are SGHVS and FQNEAQ. The CDR3 totals 15 residues. The CDR3: CASSPRGSTNEKLFF. The CDR3 DNA reads as TGTGCCAGCAGCCCCCGGGGGTCAACTAATGAAAAACTGTTTTTT.

In DNA, the CDR3 is TGTGCCAGCAGCCCAGGACAGGGGCATCAGCCCCAGCATTTT. Translated, it gives CASSPGQGHQPQHF. The chain has TRBV6-5 and TRBJ1-5, with 9 bases matching TRBD1. CDR3 length: 14 amino acids. J was trimmed by 5 bases and V by 6 bases; bases with no gene match: 5. From germline, CDR1 is MNHEY and CDR2 SVGAGI.

The gene calls are TRBV30 and TRBJ1-1, with a tentative D call TRBD1 (5 bases). This CDR3 contains 13 residues. V lost 2 bases and J 3 bases, leaving 10 bases between the germline ends. Looked up from germline, CDR1 is GTSNPN and CDR2 is SVGIG (reference sequence). DNA for the CDR3: TGTGCCTGGAGTTCAAGGGGCGACACTGAAGCTTTCTTT. It is translated as CAWSSRGDTEAFF.

The V gene is TRBV9, the J gene TRBJ2-1, with 9 bases lining up with TRBD2. Germline CDR1 is SGDLS and CDR2 is YYNGEE. The V segment lost 0 bases and the J segment 9 bases; nucleotides outside the gene matches: 4. The CDR3 length is 14 residues. DNA for the CDR3: TGTGCCAGCAGCGTAGGGGCTAGCGGGGTTGAGCAGTTCTTC. This sequence encodes CASSVGASGVEQFF.

The genes are TRBV19 and TRBJ1-1; maybe TRBD1 (6 bases). V lost 7 bases and J lost 4, with 13 bases in between. Germline-derived CDR1 and CDR2 are LNHDA and SQIVND (reference sequence). The CDR3 is made up of 13 amino acids. DNA of the CDR3: TGTGCCAGTATAGACAGGTTTATCACTGAAGCTTTCTTT. It codes for CASIDRFITEAFF.

V is TRBV7-2 and J is TRBJ2-2; 11 positions match TRBD2. Unmatched junction bases numbered 4, after V lost 6 bases and J lost 4 bases. The V gene's germline CDR1 is SGHTA and CDR2 FQGNSA. This CDR3 has 15 amino acids. CDR3 loop: CASSLSGGGTGELFF. The CDR3 coding sequence is TGTGCCAGCAGTCTTAGCGGGGGGGGCACCGGGGAGCTGTTTTTT.

In its sample, this clone was seen once. The V gene is TRBV5-6, the J gene TRBJ1-4, with no clear D. CDR1 is SGHDT and CDR2 is YYEEEE in the germline V gene. This CDR3 is 15 amino acids long. Trimming stripped 0 bases from V and 3 bases from J, with 9 bases between. CDR3 sequence: CASSLGAEPNEKLFF. The CDR3 bases are TGTGCCAGCAGCTTGGGGGCAGAGCCTAATGAAAAACTGTTTTTT.

The V call is TRBV15, the J call TRBJ2-5, with D perhaps TRBD2 (5 bases). This CDR3 comprises 15 residues. Looked up from germline, CDR1 is LNHNV and CDR2 is YYDKDF (reference sequence). Trimming stripped 3 bases from V and 1 base from J, with 12 bases between. CDR3 protein: CATSRARTSQETQYF. The CDR3 DNA sequence: TGTGCCACCAGCAGGGCCAGGACTTCCCAAGAGACCCAGTACTTC. Filled out from reference TRBV15 and TRBJ2-5, the complete variable domain reads DAMVIQNPRYQVTQFGKPVTLSCSQTLNHNVMYWYQQKSSQAPKLLFHYYDKDFNNEADTPDNFQSRRPNTSFCFLDIRSPGLGDTAMYLCATSRARTSQETQYFGPGTRLLVL.

The rearrangement uses TRBV7-9 and TRBJ1-1, with D uncertain. The CDR3 runs 15 residues. In germline, CDR1 is SEHNR, CDR2 FQNEAQ (reference sequence). Trimming took 3 bases from V and 0 from J, leaving 11 bases between them. CDR3 region: CASSLVTAMNTEAFF. The CDR3 DNA is TGTGCCAGCAGCTTGGTGACTGCCATGAACACTGAAGCTTTCTTT.

This chain's CDR3 is CASRQGQSGNTIYF. The DNA of the CDR3 is TGTGCCTCTCGACAGGGGCAATCTGGAAACACCATATATTTT. The chain joins TRBV9 to TRBJ1-3, with 8 bases matching TRBD1. The CDR3 consists of 14 residues. The V gene end was trimmed by 10 bases and the J gene end by 1 base; junction bases not matched to a gene: 7. Looked up from germline, CDR1 is SGDLS and CDR2 is YYNGEE.

This sequence joins TRBV6-5 and TRBJ2-7, with D maybe TRBD2 (6 bases). From germline, CDR1 is MNHEY and CDR2 SVGAGI. The germline V and J ends were trimmed by 4 bases and 6 bases, with 22 bases remaining between them. This CDR3 contains 16 residues. CDR3 nucleotides: TGTGCCAGCAGTTCCCCGACTAGTTCGGCGGGCGGCGAGCAGTACTTC. Translated: CASSSPTSSAGGEQYF.